Shown below are 24 T cell receptor beta chains from a single sample sequenced in a study of T cells in Graves' hyperthyroidism and ophthalmopathy. Amplification yielded TCR beta CDR3 regions, with RNA transcripts as the source. A first-round RT-PCR of the TCR CDR3 used the HTBI primer set. From the multiplex PCR reads, TCRdb called clonotypes with MiXCR, one entry per CDR3 protein. The data contain 460,000 or so distinct CDR3 sequences, around 15% of them singletons. Sequenced input: blood. The receptors come from a woman aged 18-29 years with Graves' hyperthyroidism.

The rearrangement uses TRBV25-1 and TRBJ2-1; D might be TRBD1 or TRBD2, each matching 5 bases. Trimming shortened V by 1 base and J by 2 bases, and 6 bases separated the two germline ends. This CDR3 has 14 residues. From germline, CDR1 is MGHDK and CDR2 SYGVNS. This CDR3 reads CASSESGPYNEQFF. The DNA of the CDR3 is TGTGCCAGCAGTGAATCGGGACCCTACAATGAGCAGTTCTTC.

This clonotype was picked up many times. The rearrangement joins TRBV12-3 or TRBV12-4 to TRBJ2-1; D is undetermined. CDR3 length: 12 residues. Trimming removed 3 bases from V and 7 bases from J, with 7 bases in between. The CDR3 reads CASSLDGNEQFF. CDR3 DNA: TGTGCCAGCAGTTTGGACGGGAATGAGCAGTTCTTC.

This clonotype has a handful of counts. As the CDR3 is not closed by the conserved phenylalanine or tryptophan, this likely results from a read error. The chain links TRBV12-3 or TRBV12-4 to TRBJ1-2; perhaps TRBD1 as D (6 bases). The CDR3 has 13 residues. In nucleotides, the CDR3 is TGTGCGCAGGTCGGGGGGCCGGGCTATGGCTACACCCTC. It translates to CAQVGGPGYGYTL.

This clonotype showed up just a few times. This chain joins TRBV7-9 and TRBJ2-7; 9 nucleotides align to TRBD2. J was trimmed by 7 bases and V by 3 bases; bases with no gene match: 4. This CDR3 has 13 residues. Germline V gene sequence: CDR1 SEHNR, CDR2 FQNEAQ (reference sequence). In DNA form, the CDR3 reads TGTGCCAGCAGCTTTAGCGGGAGTTTTGAGCAGTACTTC. This translates into CASSFSGSFEQYF.

This clonotype occurred a few times. V and J are TRBV20-1 and TRBJ2-3, with D tentatively TRBD2 (6 bases). The CDR3 spans 14 residues. Trimming took 2 bases from V and 6 from J, leaving 15 bases between them. Germline values: CDR1 DFQATT, CDR2 SNEGSKA (reference sequence). CDR3 sequence: CSARSSGETDTQYF. The CDR3 bases are TGCAGTGCTAGATCGTCGGGGGAGACGGATACGCAGTATTTT.

This clonotype was seen repeatedly, ten times or more. The gene calls are TRBV7-8 and TRBJ2-1; D call uncertain. This CDR3 contains 13 residues. Germline V gene data show CDR1 as SGHVS and CDR2 as FQNEAQ. V shed 1 base and J shed 5 bases, with 6 bases lying between them. CDR3 bases: TGTGCCAGCAGCTTAGGCGTAAACAATGAGCAGTTCTTC. Residues: CASSLGVNNEQFF.

This clonotype was detected ten times or more. The chain joins TRBV29-1 to TRBJ1-2; no definite D call. V was shortened by 0 bases and J by 5 bases, with 10 bases between the two germline ends. Germline V gene sequence: CDR1 SQVTM, CDR2 ANQGSEA. The CDR3 has 13 amino acids. CDR3 residues: CSVEDTSKYGYTF. In nucleotides, the CDR3 is TGCAGCGTTGAAGATACCTCCAAGTATGGCTACACCTTC.

This clonotype was seen many times. CDR3 sequence: CASSRAGVADTQYF. CDR3 bases: TGTGCCAGCAGCAGAGCGGGAGTTGCAGATACGCAGTATTTT. This sequence joins TRBV7-3 and TRBJ2-3; 8 nucleotides agree with TRBD2. Germline CDR1 reads SGHTA; CDR2 reads FQGTGA. This CDR3 is built from 14 residues. J gave up 4 bases and V 5 bases, and 5 bases lay outside the gene matches. Supplemented by reference TRBV7-3 and TRBJ2-3, the full variable domain reads GAGVSQTPSNKVTEKGKYVELRCDPISGHTALYWYRQSLGQGPEFLIYFQGTGAADDSGLPNDRFFAVRPEGSVSTLKIQRTERGDSAVYLCASSRAGVADTQYFGPGTRLTVL.

Only a few counts were recorded for this clonotype. The V call is TRBV29-1, the J call TRBJ1-5; possibly TRBD1 for D (6 bases). V was pared by 4 bases and J by 2 bases, with 12 bases between. Germline values: CDR1 SQVTM, CDR2 ANQGSEA. The CDR3 sequence is 14 residues long. CDR3 nucleotide sequence: TGCAGCGTTGGTTATTCAGGGGGCAATCAGCCCCAGCATTTT. Protein product: CSVGYSGGNQPQHF.

This clonotype was detected many times. The J gene is TRBJ1-1, the V gene TRBV27; 8 bases line up with TRBD1. The CDR3 consists of 14 residues. Germline V gene lookup returns CDR1 MNHEY and CDR2 SMNVEV (reference sequence). The J segment lost 6 bases and the V segment lost 5 bases, leaving 8 bases of the junction unmatched. The CDR3 coding sequence is TGTGCCAGCAGTCCCTTGGACAGGGACCCTGAAGCTTTCTTT. It is translated as CASSPLDRDPEAFF.

This clonotype has a count of ten or more. The chain uses TRBV6-1 and TRBJ2-1, with 8 bases identical to TRBD2. CDR3 length: 18 residues. With V trimmed by 5 bases and J by 6 bases, 18 bases remained unmatched. The germline V gene encodes CDR1 MNHNS and CDR2 SASEGT. The CDR3: CASSYDPSGYKPVNEQFF. The CDR3 DNA reads TGTGCCAGCAGTTATGACCCTAGCGGGTATAAACCCGTCAATGAGCAGTTCTTC.

The sample holds many counts of this clonotype. The chain carries TRBV6-2 or TRBV6-3 and TRBJ1-1, with 7 bases that match TRBD1. Germline trimming cut 7 bases from V and 0 bases from J; bases unmatched to any gene: 11. Germline CDR1 is MNHEY and CDR2 is SVGEGT. This CDR3 is 16 amino acids long. The chain's CDR3 is CASTITGAPMNTEAFF. CDR3 DNA: TGTGCCAGCACGATTACAGGGGCCCCCATGAACACTGAAGCTTTCTTT.

This clonotype showed up just a few times. V gene TRBV5-1 combines with J gene TRBJ2-2, with unresolved D. The germline gives CDR1 SGHRS, CDR2 YFSETQ. The CDR3 runs to 14 residues. V was shortened by 3 bases and J by 5 bases, with 11 bases between the two germline ends. CDR3 nucleotides: TGCGCCAGCAGCTCCCAGATCAGAACCGGGGAGCTGTTTTTT. Translation gives CASSSQIRTGELFF. The variable domain in full, completed from reference TRBV5-1 and TRBJ2-2, reads KAGVTQTPRYLIKTRGQQVTLSCSPISGHRSVSWYQQTPGQGLQFLFEYFSETQRNKGNFPGRFSGRQFSNSRSEMNVSTLELGDSALYLCASSSQIRTGELFFGEGSRLTVL.

This clonotype was found many times. The V call is TRBV27, the J call TRBJ1-5, with D perhaps matching TRBD1 (5 bases). The CDR3 has 13 residues. Germline loops: CDR1 MNHEY, CDR2 SMNVEV (reference sequence). Trimming cost V 7 bases and J 7 bases, with 14 bases left between them. The CDR3 spells CASTPSREQPQHF. CDR3 in DNA: TGTGCCAGCACACCCTCCAGGGAGCAGCCCCAGCATTTT.

This clonotype came up many times. The chain uses TRBV20-1 and TRBJ2-3; D gene unclear. The CDR3 is 12 amino acids. Germline-derived CDR1 and CDR2 are DFQATT and SNEGSKA (reference sequence). V shed 2 bases and J shed 4 bases, with 7 bases lying between them. The DNA of the CDR3 is TGCAGTGCTAGATCCCCATCAGATACGCAGTATTTT. Translation: CSARSPSDTQYF.

This clonotype appeared many times. The rearrangement links TRBV6-2 or TRBV6-3 to TRBJ2-1; D ambiguous. CDR3 length: 15 amino acids. Trimming removed 7 bases at V and 6 bases at J, with 19 bases between. The germline gives CDR1 MNHEY, CDR2 SVGEGT. This CDR3 reads CASTHGALLGNEQFF. CDR3 nucleotides: TGTGCCAGCACCCACGGTGCTCTCTTAGGCAATGAGCAGTTCTTC.

In nucleotides, the CDR3 is TGTGCCAGCAGTCTTCGAGGGGCTGGTCGGAATGAAAAACTGTTTTTT. Translating gives CASSLRGAGRNEKLFF. The chain links TRBV27 to TRBJ1-4, with D tentatively TRBD1 (5 bases). Germline lookup yields CDR1 MNHEY and CDR2 SMNVEV (reference sequence). Trimming shortened V by 5 bases and J by 5 bases, and 18 bases separated the two germline ends. This CDR3 spans 16 amino acids. Full variable domain (remainder filled in from reference TRBV27 and TRBJ1-4): EAQVTQNPRYLITVTGKKLTVTCSQNMNHEYMSWYRQDPGLGLRQIYYSMNVEVTDKGDVPEGYKVSRKEKRNFPLILESPSPNQTSLYFCASSLRGAGRNEKLFFGSGTQLSVL.

This clonotype was recorded many times. The chain is built from TRBV19 and TRBJ1-5, with D perhaps TRBD1 (6 bases). The CDR3 has 14 amino acids. Looked up from germline, CDR1 is LNHDA and CDR2 is SQIVND (reference sequence). Deletions cut 5 bases from V and 1 base from J, with 9 bases between. CDR3 in amino acids: CASSGQNSNQPQHF. CDR3 bases: TGTGCCAGTAGTGGACAGAACAGCAATCAGCCCCAGCATTTT.

There are a few counts of this clonotype. This chain joins TRBV5-1 and TRBJ2-5; 7 nucleotides match TRBD2. CDR1 SGHRS and CDR2 YFSETQ come from the germline V gene. The CDR3 extends over 16 amino acids. V was clipped by 4 bases and J by 5 bases; unmatched bases: 14. The CDR3, as DNA: TGCGCCAGCAGCCCGAATAGCGGGTCCGGGCGGGAGACCCAGTACTTC. Encoded protein: CASSPNSGSGRETQYF.

In this sample, this clonotype turned up a few times. The chain couples TRBV19 to TRBJ2-5, with 9 bases aligning to TRBD2. Per germline, CDR1 LNHDA and CDR2 SQIVND (reference sequence). J was trimmed by 1 base and V by 4 bases; bases with no gene match: 1. The CDR3 runs to 14 residues. The CDR3 loop reads CASSRTSAQETQYF. CDR3 sequence (DNA): TGTGCCAGTAGTAGGACTAGCGCCCAAGAGACCCAGTACTTC.

Remarks on this clonotype: A single base separates this from a much larger clone, so it may be a read error. The chain couples TRBV30 to TRBJ2-1; D gene ambiguous. The CDR3 has 13 residues. Germline V gene sequence: CDR1 GTSNPN, CDR2 SVGIG (reference sequence). The CDR3: CAWRASIHNGQFF. CDR3 sequence (DNA): TGTGCCTGGAGGGCCTCCATACACAATGGGCAGTTCTTC.

This clonotype was seen a few times. The V gene is TRBV19, the J gene TRBJ2-4, with TRBD2 as a possible D gene (5 bases). The CDR3 runs to 14 residues. Trimming took off 3 bases at V and 3 bases at J, with 9 bases between the two ends. Germline V gene sequence: CDR1 LNHDA, CDR2 SQIVND (reference sequence). CDR3 loop: CASSIREGKNIQYF. The CDR3 nucleotides are TGTGCCAGTAGTATCCGGGAAGGCAAAAACATTCAGTACTTC.

This clonotype occurred a few times. J is TRBJ2-1 and V is TRBV10-3, with 9 positions matching TRBD2. CDR1 is ENHRY, CDR2 SYGVKD, per germline. Losses at the gene ends were 7 bases for V and 1 base for J; bases not matched to a gene: 11. The CDR3 has 17 residues. CDR3 residues: CAITDPASGASYNEQFF. DNA of the CDR3: TGTGCCATCACCGACCCGGCTAGCGGGGCTTCCTACAATGAGCAGTTCTTC.

This clonotype was observed at least ten times. The V gene is TRBV5-5, the J gene TRBJ2-3; no definite D call. This CDR3 contains 16 residues. The V end lost 2 bases, the J end lost 0 bases, and 13 bases lay between the germline ends. The germline CDR1 and CDR2 sequences are SGHKS and YYEKEE (reference sequence). Here the CDR3 reads CASSFRLPLSTDTQYF. CDR3 nucleotides: TGTGCCAGCAGCTTTCGCCTCCCCCTCAGCACAGATACGCAGTATTTT.